Included here is one T cell receptor beta chain sequence, with context. The ends were cut back, 2 bases at V and 4 bases at J, with 14 bases in the middle. The CDR3 extends over 15 amino acids. CDR1 SNHLY and CDR2 FYNNEI come from the germline V gene. The data belong to a study of blood T cell repertoires in COVID-19. Source study methods: The authors estimated nucleated cell counts from reference gene primer amplification. Clones were sequenced by immunoSEQ multiplex PCR, and TCRdb holds only the in-frame ones, with some missing. That table gives V, J and clone size, and the DNA gave D and trimming. The sample holds around 370,000 clones, approximately 90% seen once. Donors were grouped by their self-reported clinical history.

This TCR was sampled from a woman younger than 35 who had recovered from COVID-19. The gene calls are TRBV2 and TRBJ2-5, with D tentatively TRBD2 (5 bases). The sample was PBMCs or T cells enriched from blood (not recorded which). The CDR3 bases are TGTGCCAGCAGTGAACGGGGAAGGCTTTCAGAGACCCAGTACTTC. Its protein is CASSERGRLSETQYF.